The 6 T cell receptor beta chains in this list originate from one sample, sequenced in a study of T cell changes during pregnancy in multiple sclerosis. Assay used: immunoSEQ multiplex PCR; TCRdb lists only in-frame clones, some missing. There are over 25,000 clones in the sample; approximately 88% occur only once, and around 8.3% lies in the top ten. The sample consisted of CD8+ T cells from peripheral blood mononuclear cells, taken before pregnancy. All receptors come from a female donor with multiple sclerosis, enrolled in a pregnancy study.

The rearrangement links TRBV11-1 to TRBJ1-1; maybe TRBD1 (5 bases). Trimming removed 3 bases from V and 3 bases from J, with 11 bases in between. The length of the CDR3 is 14 residues. Germline CDR1 and CDR2: SGHAT and FQDESV (reference sequence). CDR3 nucleotide sequence: TGTGCCAGCAGCTTGAGGGGACTCCACACTGAAGCTTTCTTT. Translation gives CASSLRGLHTEAFF.

The chain recombines TRBV4-2 with TRBJ2-3; 8 bases fit TRBD2. Trimming took 3 bases from V and 5 from J; bases not matched to a gene: 10. Germline loops: CDR1 LGHNA, CDR2 YNFKEQ. The CDR3 extends over 16 amino acids. The CDR3 DNA sequence: TGTGCCAGCAGCCACCTCCTGGGACTAGGGGGAGATACGCAGTATTTT. Its protein is CASSHLLGLGGDTQYF.

This sequence joins TRBV7-9 and TRBJ1-1; possible D gene TRBD1, 5 bases. V was shortened by 1 base and J by 8 bases, with 17 bases between the two germline ends. The CDR3 covers 15 residues. Germline CDR1 and CDR2: SEHNR and FQNEAQ (reference sequence). The CDR3 nucleotides read TGTGCCAGCAGCTTAGTTTTGGGGGGAGGAACCGAAGCTTTCTTT. Protein sequence: CASSLVLGGGTEAFF.

V and J are TRBV28 and TRBJ1-5, with TRBD1 matching over 7 bases. Germline lookup yields CDR1 MDHEN and CDR2 SYDVKM. This CDR3 comprises 15 residues. V lost 4 bases to trimming and J lost 7 bases; unmatched junction nucleotides: 10. The CDR3, as DNA: TGTGCCAGCAGTTCCGACAGGGTCAACTGGCAGCCCCAGCATTTT. This encodes CASSSDRVNWQPQHF.

This clone was detected a few times. This chain links TRBV6-5 with TRBJ1-4; D possibly corresponds to TRBD1 (6 bases). CDR1 is MNHEY and CDR2 is SVGAGI in the germline V gene. CDR3 size: 15 residues. V lost 5 bases and J lost 12, with 22 bases in between. The CDR3 nucleotides read TGTGCCAGCAGTACCCGGGAGGGGCCAAGGGGGGAACTGTTTTTT. Its translation: CASSTREGPRGELFF.

The chain employs TRBV6-5 and TRBJ2-7; the match to TRBD1 covers 8 bases. In germline, CDR1 is MNHEY, CDR2 SVGAGI. Losses at the gene ends were 1 base for V and 1 base for J; bases not matched to a gene: 3. This CDR3 comprises 15 residues. CDR3 sequence: CASSYLDRVSYEQYF. The DNA of the CDR3 is TGTGCCAGCAGTTACTTGGACAGGGTGTCCTACGAGCAGTACTTC.